What follows is one TCR beta chain and its context. Its binding antigen is unknown. The record has no base qualities; no much larger clone is one base away. This sample was included in a study of T cells in Graves' hyperthyroidism and ophthalmopathy (dated by TCRdb to the late 2010s). Study-level background: Peripheral blood samples were taken at initial diagnosis, before any treatment was given. The paper describes TCR Vbeta CDR3 sequencing of around 130 peripheral blood samples, made up of around 41 ophthalmopathy patients, around 78 hyperthyroidism patients and 17 progressor patients. Thyroid tissue and blood T-cell repertoires from several Graves' hyperthyroidism patients were also compared in the study. After sampling, hyperthyroidism patients received methimazole starting at 30 mg daily, and ophthalmopathy patients received high-dose intravenous methylprednisolone. Whether ophthalmopathy could be predicted prospectively was tested in an independent validation cohort made up of fewer than 20 hyperthyroidism patients plus 17 patients who later progressed to ophthalmopathy. A discovery cohort of around 98 patients, 43 with Graves' ophthalmopathy and approximately 60 with stable Graves' hyperthyroidism, was used to find distinguishing TCR V-J signatures. The 85 to 100 discovery patients were divided at random into training and test sets in a 7:3 ratio. Paper-wide results and their limitations: Most expanded thyroid clonotypes (frequency above 0.001) were also detected in blood, suggesting blood repertoires may reflect thyroid immune responses. In validation, progression to ophthalmopathy was predicted by the model with nearly 71% sensitivity and around 75% specificity, a median of approximately 6.5 months before onset. No statistical method was used to set the sample size in advance, and investigators knew the group allocation. A model built on a 13 V-J signature distinguished ophthalmopathy from stable hyperthyroidism, reaching about 88% sensitivity and under 84% specificity in cross-validation and 80%/75% in testing.

The TCR beta CDR3 regions were amplified from the RNA transcripts. The TCR CDR3 was subjected to a first round of RT-PCR using the HTBI primer set and the Qiagen OneStep RT-PCR kit. Libraries were constructed in a second round of multiplex PCR, after which size selection and purification were carried out. The libraries were sequenced on an Illumina HiSeq2000 using paired-end 100 bp reads. The paper's data handling went like this. Raw data were processed with SOAPnuke, discarding reads with adapters, uncalled bases, mean Phred below 15, or no exact constant-primer or identifier match. High-quality paired reads were merged with COPE v1.2.5, and unique nucleotide sequences were defined as clonotypes. MiTCR v1.1 was used to align clonotypes to the IMGT TRBV, TRBD and TRBJ reference segments. Analysis was restricted to V-J combinations with a frequency above 0.0001, which covered approximately 99% of repertoires. A TCS score was defined as the ratio of F50 (clonal expansion) to E x V (chaos), with BLOSUM62-based TCRdist applied between CDR3 peptides within each V-J. Welch's t-statistics and random forest reduced around 510 V-J features to around 14, which were used in a naive Bayes classifier (R e1071). TCRdb reanalyzed the raw reads on its own, using fastp at Q25 for trimming and MiXCR for clone calling, and kept in-frame beta chains. Rows are combined by CDR3 protein, so each entry shows the most common genes and DNA. TCRdb's processing, not the study's, gives the V and J calls here. Counted in this sample were over 450,000 distinct CDR3 sequences; approximately 15% of them appeared once. About a sixth of the sample is held by the ten biggest clonotypes.

Its CDR3 holds 15 amino acids, cysteine through phenylalanine. Of the read, only the CDR3 DNA is kept; its 45 bases are in frame from base 1. Trimming removed 4 bases from V and 0 bases from J, leaving 11 bases between the germline ends. As encoded in the germline V gene, CDR1 is LGHNA while CDR2 is YSLEER. Stable Graves' hyperthyroidism was defined as the absence of progression to ophthalmopathy over 18 months of follow-up. Hyperthyroidism patients were newly diagnosed, with disease duration under 2 months, and aged 18 to 65 years. Patients with uncontrolled infections, other autoimmune diseases, pregnancy or lactation were excluded. Diagnoses were established on the basis of clinical symptoms, serum thyroxine and TRAb, thyroid ultrasound, and orbital computed tomography. PBMCs were separated from under 12 ml of fresh peripheral blood using Ficoll-Paque density gradient centrifugation. Total RNA was extracted using Trizol reagent, and RNA quality was assessed on an Agilent 2100 Bioanalyzer.

This sequence was found in a woman between 18 and 30 years old with Graves' hyperthyroidism. The receptor chain draws on TRBV4-3 and TRBJ2-3; perhaps TRBD2 is the D gene, with 5 bases matching. What was sequenced was blood. In nucleotides, the sequence is TGCGCCAGCAGCCTTGAGGGTCCGAGCACAGATACGCAGTATTTT. This sequence encodes CASSLEGPSTDTQYF.